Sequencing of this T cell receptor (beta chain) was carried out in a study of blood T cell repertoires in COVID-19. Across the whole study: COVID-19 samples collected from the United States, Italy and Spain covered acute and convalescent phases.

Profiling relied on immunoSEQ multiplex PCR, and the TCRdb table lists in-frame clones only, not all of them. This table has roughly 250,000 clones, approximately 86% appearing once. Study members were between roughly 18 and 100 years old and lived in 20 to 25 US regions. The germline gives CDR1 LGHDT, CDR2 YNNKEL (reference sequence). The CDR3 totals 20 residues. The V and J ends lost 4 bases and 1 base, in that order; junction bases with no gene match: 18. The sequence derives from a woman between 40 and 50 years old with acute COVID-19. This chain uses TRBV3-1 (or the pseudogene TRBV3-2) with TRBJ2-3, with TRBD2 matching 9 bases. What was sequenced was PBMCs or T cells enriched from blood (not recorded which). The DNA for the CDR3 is TGTGCCAGCAGCCGGCGCGGGGTGGGTAGCGGGAGAAGTGGCACAGATACGCAGTATTTT. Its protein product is CASSRRGVGSGRSGTDTQYF.